The 10 T cell receptor beta chains presented below share a single source sample, sequenced in a study of beta chain features in type 1 diabetes. Every isolated RNA sample was fully reverse transcribed, so sequencing captured expressed TCRB transcripts. This table comes from immunoSEQ multiplex PCR, and its TCRdb copy is limited to in-frame clones, with some not included. The sample includes 600,000 to 700,000 clones, around 11% of them seen just once. Findings of the study overall: For Type 1 diabetes patients, all four CD4+ subsets carried TCRB CDR3s that were moderately but significantly shorter.

Their recognized antigens are unknown. The material sequenced was naive CD4+ T cells from blood. The source of these receptors is a man between 25 and 39 years old with type 1 diabetes.

This clone was seen a single time. The J gene is TRBJ2-5, the V gene TRBV2; tentatively, D is TRBD2 (6 bases). The CDR3 contains 12 residues. The germline V gene encodes CDR1 SNHLY and CDR2 FYNNEI. V was shortened by 7 bases and J by 4 bases, with 10 bases between the two germline ends. The CDR3 coding sequence is TGTGCCAGCACCTTGGGGGGAGAGACCCAGTACTTC. This gives the protein CASTLGGETQYF.

V is TRBV4-2 and J is TRBJ1-2; 9 bases are a match to TRBD1. Germline V gene lookup returns CDR1 LGHNA and CDR2 YNFKEQ. The CDR3 spans 14 residues. Losses at the gene ends were 5 bases for V and 7 bases for J; bases not matched to a gene: 8. The CDR3 DNA reads as TGTGCCAGCAGCTCGGGACAGGGTGATCGTGGCTACACCTTC. It is translated as CASSSGQGDRGYTF.

This chain uses TRBV4-2 with TRBJ2-5, with no clear D. This CDR3 spans 14 amino acids. V gave up 4 bases and J gave up 5 bases, with 14 bases separating them. Germline V gene sequence: CDR1 LGHNA, CDR2 YNFKEQ. The CDR3 protein is CASSPTLPAETQYF. The CDR3 DNA reads TGTGCCAGCAGCCCAACACTCCCTGCCGAGACCCAGTACTTC.

V and J are TRBV7-9 and TRBJ1-2; no firm D call. V was clipped by 1 base and J by 5 bases, with 8 bases between them. CDR1 SEHNR and CDR2 FQNEAQ come from the germline V gene (reference sequence). The length of the CDR3 is 13 residues. CDR3 bases: TGTGCCAGCAGCTTAGAAGTGGTTTATGGCTACACCTTC. The encoded protein is CASSLEVVYGYTF.

This clone appeared a few times. The rearrangement joins TRBV5-6 to TRBJ2-7, with 7 bases fitting TRBD1. J was trimmed by 3 bases and V by 4 bases; bases with no gene match: 7. Germline lookup yields CDR1 SGHDT and CDR2 YYEEEE. The CDR3 spans 14 residues. Here the CDR3 DNA reads TGTGCCAGCAGCATGGGGACAGTAAACTACGAGCAGTACTTC. This encodes CASSMGTVNYEQYF.

This clone was counted a few times. V and J are TRBV7-3 and TRBJ1-1, with D possibly matching TRBD1 (6 bases). CDR3 length: 15 amino acids. Germline CDR1 and CDR2: SGHTA and FQGTGA. V dropped 5 bases and J dropped 2 bases, with 15 bases sitting between them. CDR3 protein: CASSDSGVPNTEAFF. The CDR3, as DNA: TGTGCCAGCAGCGACTCAGGGGTACCCAACACTGAAGCTTTCTTT.

The V and J genes are TRBV29-1 and TRBJ1-5, with a tentative D call TRBD1 (6 bases). This CDR3 has 13 amino acids. Germline CDR1 and CDR2: SQVTM and ANQGSEA. The ends were cut back, 4 bases at V and 5 bases at J, with 12 bases in the middle. In nucleotides, the CDR3 is TGCAGCGTTGTTGAAGGGGGGGATCAGCCCCAGCATTTT. Amino acids: CSVVEGGDQPQHF.

V usage is TRBV11-2 and J usage is TRBJ1-3; D possibly corresponds to TRBD1 (5 bases). The CDR3 has 15 residues. Germline lookup yields CDR1 SGHAT and CDR2 FQNNGV. Trimming stripped 5 bases from V and 3 bases from J, with 14 bases between. CDR3 DNA: TGTGCCAGCAGCCGCAATCAGGGAAATGGAAACACCATATATTTT. Translating gives CASSRNQGNGNTIYF.

The rearrangement uses TRBV7-9 and TRBJ2-1; weak D call: TRBD2 (5 bases). Germline loops: CDR1 SEHNR, CDR2 FQNEAQ (reference sequence). The CDR3 contains 14 residues. Trimming stripped 0 bases from V and 5 bases from J, with 8 bases between. This CDR3 is CASSLALAHNEQFF. The DNA for the CDR3 is TGTGCCAGCAGCTTAGCTCTAGCTCACAATGAGCAGTTCTTC.

The J gene is TRBJ2-1, the V gene TRBV4-3; 9 bases are a match to TRBD2. Germline CDR1 LGHNA, CDR2 YSLEER. The CDR3 is 19 residues long. V trimming: 3 bases; J trimming: 7 bases; junction bases outside the gene matches: 19. CDR3 sequence reads: CASSQEIGRQRGARNEQFF. CDR3 DNA sequence: TGCGCCAGCAGCCAGGAAATTGGAAGGCAGCGGGGGGCGAGGAATGAGCAGTTCTTC.